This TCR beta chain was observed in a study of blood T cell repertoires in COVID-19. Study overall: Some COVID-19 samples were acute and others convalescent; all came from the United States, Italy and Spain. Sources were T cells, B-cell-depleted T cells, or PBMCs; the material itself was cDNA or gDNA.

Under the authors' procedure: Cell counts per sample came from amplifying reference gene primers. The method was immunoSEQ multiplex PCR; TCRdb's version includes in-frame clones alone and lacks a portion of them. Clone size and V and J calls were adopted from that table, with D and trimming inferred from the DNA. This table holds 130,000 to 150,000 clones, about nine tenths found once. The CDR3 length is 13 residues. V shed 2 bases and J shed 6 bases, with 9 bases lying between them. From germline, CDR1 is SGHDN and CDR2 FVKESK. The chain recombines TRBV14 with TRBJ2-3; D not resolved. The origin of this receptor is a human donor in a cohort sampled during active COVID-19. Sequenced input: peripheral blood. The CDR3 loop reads CASSQLGADTQYF. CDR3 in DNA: TGTGCCAGCAGCCAATTAGGAGCGGATACGCAGTATTTT. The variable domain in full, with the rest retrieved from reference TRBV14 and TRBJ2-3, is EAGVTQFPSHSVIEKGQTVTLRCDPISGHDNLYWYRRVMGKEIKFLLHFVKESKQDESGMPNNRFLAERTGGTYSTLKVQPAELEDSGVYFCASSQLGADTQYFGPGTRLTVL.